This T cell receptor (beta chain) was captured by sequencing in a study of beta chain features in type 1 diabetes. Expressed TCRB transcripts were sequenced because the isolated RNA had all been reverse transcribed beforehand. Here immunoSEQ multiplex PCR was the method, and the copy in TCRdb shows in-frame clones only, minus some. This sample has about 150,000 clones, with 7.5% to 9.5% found just once. The TCR sequence derives from a woman younger than 30 in good health. The sequencing input was central memory CD4+ T cells from blood.

CDR3 coding DNA: TGCGCCAGCAGCGGGGGGACAGGGGCCCCCCTAGAGACCCAGTACTTC. It codes for CASSGGTGAPLETQYF. The rearrangement uses TRBV5-1 and TRBJ2-5; 10 nucleotides align to TRBD1. Looked up from germline, CDR1 is SGHRS and CDR2 is YFSETQ. V shed 4 bases and J 4 bases; nucleotides not matched to a gene: 10. The CDR3 has 16 residues.